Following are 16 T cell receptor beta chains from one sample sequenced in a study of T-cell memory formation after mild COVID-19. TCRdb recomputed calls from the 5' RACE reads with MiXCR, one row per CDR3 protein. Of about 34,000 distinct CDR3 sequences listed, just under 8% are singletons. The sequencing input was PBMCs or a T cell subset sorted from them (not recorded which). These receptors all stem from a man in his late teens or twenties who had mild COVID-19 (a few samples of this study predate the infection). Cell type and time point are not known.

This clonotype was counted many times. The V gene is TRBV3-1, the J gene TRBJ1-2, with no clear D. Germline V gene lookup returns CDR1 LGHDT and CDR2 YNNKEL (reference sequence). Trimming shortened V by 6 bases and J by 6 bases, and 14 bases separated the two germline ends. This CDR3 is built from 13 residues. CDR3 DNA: TGTGCCAGCAGGTCCTCGAGGGCCCATGGCTACACCTTC. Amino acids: CASRSSRAHGYTF.

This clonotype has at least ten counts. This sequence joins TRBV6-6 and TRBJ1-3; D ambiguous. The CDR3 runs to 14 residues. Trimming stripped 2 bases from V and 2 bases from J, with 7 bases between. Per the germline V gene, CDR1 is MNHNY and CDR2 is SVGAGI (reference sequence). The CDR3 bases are TGTGCCAGCAGTTACCTCACAGCTGGAAACACCATATATTTT. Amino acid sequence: CASSYLTAGNTIYF.

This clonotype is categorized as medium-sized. DNA for the CDR3: TGTGCCAGCAGCCAAGATCCGGGGGGGGCCACCGGGGAGCTGTTTTTT. Its protein is CASSQDPGGATGELFF. V usage is TRBV4-2 and J usage is TRBJ2-2; 8 positions agree with TRBD2. CDR1 LGHNA and CDR2 YNFKEQ come from the germline V gene. The CDR3 has 16 amino acids. V lost 0 bases, J lost 4 bases, and 4 bases stayed unmatched.

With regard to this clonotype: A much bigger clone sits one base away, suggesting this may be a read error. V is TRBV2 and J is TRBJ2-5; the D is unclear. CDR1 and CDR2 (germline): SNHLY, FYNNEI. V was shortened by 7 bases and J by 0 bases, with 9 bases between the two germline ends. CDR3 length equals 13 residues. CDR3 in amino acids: CASTQLDQETQYF. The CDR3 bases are TGTGCCAGCACTCAGCTAGACCAAGAGACCCAGTACTTC.

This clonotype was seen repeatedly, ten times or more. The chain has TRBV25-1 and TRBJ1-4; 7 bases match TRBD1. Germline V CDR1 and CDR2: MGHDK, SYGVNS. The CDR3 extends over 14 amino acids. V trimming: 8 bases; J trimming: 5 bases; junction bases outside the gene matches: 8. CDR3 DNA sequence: TGTGCCAGCCACACAGGGGTCCGGAATGAAAAACTGTTTTTT. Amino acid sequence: CASHTGVRNEKLFF.

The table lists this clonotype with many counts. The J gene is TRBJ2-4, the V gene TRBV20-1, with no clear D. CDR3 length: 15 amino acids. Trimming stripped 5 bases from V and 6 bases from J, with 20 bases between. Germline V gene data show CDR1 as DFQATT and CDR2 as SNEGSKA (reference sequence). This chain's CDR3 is CSAPSPRDGPNIQYF. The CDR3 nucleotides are TGCAGTGCTCCCTCTCCCCGTGATGGGCCAAACATTCAGTACTTC.

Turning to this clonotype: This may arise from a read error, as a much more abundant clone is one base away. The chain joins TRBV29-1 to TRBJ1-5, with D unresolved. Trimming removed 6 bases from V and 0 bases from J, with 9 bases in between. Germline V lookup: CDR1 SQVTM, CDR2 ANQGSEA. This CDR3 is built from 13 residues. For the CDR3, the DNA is TGCAGCGTGTGTGAGAGTAGCAATCAGCCCCAGCATTTT. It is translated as CSVCESSNQPQHF.

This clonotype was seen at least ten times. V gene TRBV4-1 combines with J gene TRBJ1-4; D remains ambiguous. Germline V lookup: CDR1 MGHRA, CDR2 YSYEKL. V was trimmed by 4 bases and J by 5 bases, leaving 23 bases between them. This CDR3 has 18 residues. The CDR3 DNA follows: TGCGCCAGCAGCCTCATCTTTAGCACAGTACAACGAAATGAAAAACTGTTTTTT. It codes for CASSLIFSTVQRNEKLFF.

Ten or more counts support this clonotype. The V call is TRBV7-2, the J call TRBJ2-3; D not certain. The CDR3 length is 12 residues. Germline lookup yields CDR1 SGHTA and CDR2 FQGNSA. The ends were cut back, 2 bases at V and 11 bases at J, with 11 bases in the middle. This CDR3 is CASSLWPTLQYF. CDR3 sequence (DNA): TGTGCCAGCAGCTTATGGCCAACCCTGCAGTATTTT.

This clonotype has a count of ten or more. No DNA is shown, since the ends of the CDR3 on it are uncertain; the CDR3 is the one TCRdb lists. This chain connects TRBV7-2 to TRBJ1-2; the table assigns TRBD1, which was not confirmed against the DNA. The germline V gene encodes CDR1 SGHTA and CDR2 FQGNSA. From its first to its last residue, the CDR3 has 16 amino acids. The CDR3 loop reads CASSLVATGSDRGLTF.

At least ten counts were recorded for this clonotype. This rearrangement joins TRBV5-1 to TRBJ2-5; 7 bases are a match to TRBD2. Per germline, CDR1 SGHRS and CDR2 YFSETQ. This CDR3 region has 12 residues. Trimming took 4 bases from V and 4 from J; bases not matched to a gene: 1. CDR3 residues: CASSREGETQYF. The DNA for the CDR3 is TGCGCCAGCAGCAGGGAGGGAGAGACCCAGTACTTC.

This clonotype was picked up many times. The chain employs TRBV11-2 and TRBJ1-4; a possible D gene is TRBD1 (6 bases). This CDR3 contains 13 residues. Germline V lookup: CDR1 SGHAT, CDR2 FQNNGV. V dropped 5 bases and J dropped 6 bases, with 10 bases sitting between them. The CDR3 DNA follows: TGTGCCAGCAGCCCGAACAGGGATGAAAAACTGTTTTTT. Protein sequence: CASSPNRDEKLFF.

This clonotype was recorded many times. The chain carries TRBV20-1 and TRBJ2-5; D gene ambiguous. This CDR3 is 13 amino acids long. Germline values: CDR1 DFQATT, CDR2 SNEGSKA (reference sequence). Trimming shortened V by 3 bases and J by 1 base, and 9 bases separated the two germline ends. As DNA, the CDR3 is TGCAGTGCTAGTCGGGCAGTCCAAGAGACCCAGTACTTC. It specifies CSASRAVQETQYF.

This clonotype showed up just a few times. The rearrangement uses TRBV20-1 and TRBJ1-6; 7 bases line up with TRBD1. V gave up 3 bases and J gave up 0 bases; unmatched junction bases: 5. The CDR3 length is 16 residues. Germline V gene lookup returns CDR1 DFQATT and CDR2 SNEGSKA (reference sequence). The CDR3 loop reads CSASQGGSSYNSPLHF. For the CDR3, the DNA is TGCAGTGCTAGCCAGGGGGGAAGCTCCTATAATTCACCCCTCCACTTT.

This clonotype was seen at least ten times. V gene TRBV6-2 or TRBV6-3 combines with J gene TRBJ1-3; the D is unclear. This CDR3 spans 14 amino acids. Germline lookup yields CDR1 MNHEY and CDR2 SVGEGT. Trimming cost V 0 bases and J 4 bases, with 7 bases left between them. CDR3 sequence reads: CASSYSLEGNTIYF. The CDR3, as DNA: TGTGCCAGCAGTTACTCGTTGGAGGGAAACACCATATATTTT.

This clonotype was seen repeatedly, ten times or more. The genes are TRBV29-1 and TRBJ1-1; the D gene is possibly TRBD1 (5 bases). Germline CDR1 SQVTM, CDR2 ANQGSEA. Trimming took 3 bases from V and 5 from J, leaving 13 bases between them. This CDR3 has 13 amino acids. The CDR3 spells CSVEGVEGTEAFF. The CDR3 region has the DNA TGCAGCGTTGAGGGGGTAGAGGGAACTGAAGCTTTCTTT.